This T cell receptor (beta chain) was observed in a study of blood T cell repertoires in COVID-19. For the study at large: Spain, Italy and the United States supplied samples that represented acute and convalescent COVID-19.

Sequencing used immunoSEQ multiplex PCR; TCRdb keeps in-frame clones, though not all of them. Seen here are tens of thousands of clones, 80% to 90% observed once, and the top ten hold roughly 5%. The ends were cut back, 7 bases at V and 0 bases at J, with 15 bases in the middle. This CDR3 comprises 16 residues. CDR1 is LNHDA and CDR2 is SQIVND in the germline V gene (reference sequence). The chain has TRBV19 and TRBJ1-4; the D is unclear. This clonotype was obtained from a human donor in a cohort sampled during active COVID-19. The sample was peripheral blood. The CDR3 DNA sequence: TGTGCCAGTATAAGAGCGGGCGCCGCAACTAATGAAAAACTGTTTTTT. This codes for CASIRAGAATNEKLFF. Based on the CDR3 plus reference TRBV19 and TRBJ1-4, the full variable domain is DGGITQSPKYLFRKEGQNVTLSCEQNLNHDAMYWYRQDPGQGLRLIYYSQIVNDFQKGDIAEGYSVSREKKESFPLTVTSAQKNPTAFYLCASIRAGAATNEKLFFGSGTQLSVL.